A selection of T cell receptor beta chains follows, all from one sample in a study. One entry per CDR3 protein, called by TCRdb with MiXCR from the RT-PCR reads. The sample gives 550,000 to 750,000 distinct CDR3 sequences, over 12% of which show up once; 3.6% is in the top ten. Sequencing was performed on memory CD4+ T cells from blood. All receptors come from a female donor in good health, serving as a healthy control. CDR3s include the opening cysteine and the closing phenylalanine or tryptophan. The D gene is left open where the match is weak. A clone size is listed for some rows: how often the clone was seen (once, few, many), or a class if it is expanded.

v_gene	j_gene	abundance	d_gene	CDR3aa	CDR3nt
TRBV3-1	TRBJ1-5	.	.	CASRGALNQPQHF	TGTGCCAGCAGGGGCGCCCTCAATCAGCCCCAGCATTTT
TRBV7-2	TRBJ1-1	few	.	CASSLTGMAEAFF	TGTGCCAGCAGCTTAACAGGGATGGCTGAAGCTTTCTTT
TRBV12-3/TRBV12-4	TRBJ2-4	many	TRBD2	CASSLGGTSGNIQYF	TGTGCCAGCAGTTTGGGTGGGACTAGCGGAAACATTCAGTACTTC
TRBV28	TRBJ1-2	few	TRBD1	CASFRSGQDGYTF	TGTGCCAGCTTCCGCTCGGGACAGGATGGCTACACCTTC
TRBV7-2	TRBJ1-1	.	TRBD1	CASSFDRGRTEAFF	TGTGCCAGCAGCTTTGACAGGGGGCGGACTGAAGCTTTCTTT
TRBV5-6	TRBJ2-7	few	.	CASSLFLSSYEQYF	TGTGCCAGCAGCTTGTTTTTAAGCTCCTACGAGCAGTACTTC
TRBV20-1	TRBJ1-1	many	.	CSANRAGPEAFF	TGCAGTGCTAACAGGGCTGGGCCGGAAGCTTTCTTT
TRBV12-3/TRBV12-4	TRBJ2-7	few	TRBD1	CASSFSTGGVYEQYF	TGTGCCAGCAGTTTTTCGACAGGGGGCGTCTACGAGCAGTACTTC
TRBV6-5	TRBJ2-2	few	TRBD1	CASSRSSPTGVTGELFF	TGTGCCAGCAGCCGCAGCAGTCCGACAGGGGTCACCGGGGAGCTGTTTTTT
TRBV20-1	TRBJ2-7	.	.	CSASGRTGYEQYF	TGCAGTGCTAGCGGGAGAACGGGGTACGAGCAGTACTTC
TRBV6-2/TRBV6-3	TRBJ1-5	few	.	CASSYSSGALSNQPQHF	TGTGCCAGCAGTTACTCGTCGGGAGCGTTGAGCAATCAGCCCCAGCATTTT
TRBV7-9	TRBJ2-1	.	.	CASSNQGGGPAYNEQFF	TGTGCCAGCAGCAACCAGGGAGGCGGGCCTGCCTACAATGAGCAGTTCTTC
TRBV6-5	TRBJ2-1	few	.	CASSSGVVGNEQFF	TGTGCCAGCAGTTCCGGCGTGGTGGGGAATGAGCAGTTCTTC
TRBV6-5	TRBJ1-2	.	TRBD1	CASSTRGQGEIRSNYGYTF	TGTGCCAGCAGCACCCGGGGACAGGGAGAAATTCGGAGTAACTATGGCTACACCTTC
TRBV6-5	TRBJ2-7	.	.	CASSLDWGSSSYEQYF	TGTGCCAGCAGTTTAGATTGGGGGTCCTCCTCCTACGAGCAGTACTTC
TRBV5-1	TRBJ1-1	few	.	CASSPEAMNTEAFF	TGCGCCAGCAGCCCTGAAGCGATGAACACTGAAGCTTTCTTT
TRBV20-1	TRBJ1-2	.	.	CSARVRDGDYGYTF	TGCAGTGCTAGAGTCAGGGATGGGGACTATGGCTACACCTTC
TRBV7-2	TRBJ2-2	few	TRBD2	CASSTGRGGSAGELFF	TGTGCCAGCAGCACCGGGCGGGGGGGATCAGCCGGGGAGCTGTTTTTT
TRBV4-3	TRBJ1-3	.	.	CASSQEYHSGNTIYF	TGCGCCAGCAGCCAAGAATACCACTCTGGAAACACCATATATTTT
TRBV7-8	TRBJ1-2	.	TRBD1	CASSLAAPGTGGGYTF	TGTGCCAGCAGCCTAGCTGCCCCAGGGACAGGAGGGGGCTACACCTTC
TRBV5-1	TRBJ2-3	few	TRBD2	CASGGQLGSGRQPDTQYF	TGCGCCAGCGGAGGCCAATTAGGGAGCGGGAGGCAGCCAGATACGCAGTATTTT
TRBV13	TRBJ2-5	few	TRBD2	CASSLGLAASETQYF	TGTGCCAGCAGCTTAGGACTAGCGGCCTCCGAGACCCAGTACTTC
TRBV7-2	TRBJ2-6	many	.	CASSFLGANVLTF	TGTGCCAGCAGCTTCTTAGGGGCCAACGTCCTGACTTTC
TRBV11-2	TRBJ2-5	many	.	CASSLERIGKTQYF	TGTGCCAGCAGCTTAGAGAGGATTGGGAAGACCCAGTACTTC
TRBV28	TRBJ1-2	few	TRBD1	CATIWGPGGVLGYTF	TGTGCCACCATTTGGGGCCCAGGGGGGGTCCTTGGCTACACCTTC
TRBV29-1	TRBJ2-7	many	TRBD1	CSVLKLRDSRYEQYF	TGCAGCGTTCTAAAACTCCGGGACAGCCGCTACGAGCAGTACTTC
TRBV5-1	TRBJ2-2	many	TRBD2	CASSELAGVSWAGELFF	TGCGCCAGCAGCGAGCTAGCGGGAGTGTCGTGGGCCGGGGAGCTGTTTTTT
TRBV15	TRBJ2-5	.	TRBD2	CATSRGPGRETQYF	TGTGCCACCAGCAGGGGCCCCGGGAGGGAGACCCAGTACTTC
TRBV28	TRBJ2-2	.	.	CASALQGYTGELFF	TGTGCCAGCGCCCTACAGGGTTACACCGGGGAGCTGTTTTTT
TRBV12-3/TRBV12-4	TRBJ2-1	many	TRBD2	CASSPGGTIGVF	TGTGCCAGCAGCCCGGGTGGGACTATTGGGGTCTTC
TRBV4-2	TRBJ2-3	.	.	CASSRGAGADTQYF	TGTGCCAGCAGCCGCGGGGCTGGAGCAGATACGCAGTATTTT
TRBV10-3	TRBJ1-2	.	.	CAISEQSTNYGYTF	TGTGCCATCAGTGAACAGTCGACTAACTATGGCTACACCTTC
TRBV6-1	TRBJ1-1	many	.	CASSERRGAGVPAFF	TGTGCCAGCAGTGAAAGAAGGGGTGCAGGGGTCCCGGCTTTCTTT
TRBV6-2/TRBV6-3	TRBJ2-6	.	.	CASRHNRSPGANVLTF	TGTGCCAGCAGACACAACAGGAGCCCTGGGGCCAACGTCCTGACTTTC
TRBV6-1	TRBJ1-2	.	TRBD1	CASSELTGAGYTF	TGTGCCAGCAGTGAATTGACAGGGGCCGGCTACACCTTC
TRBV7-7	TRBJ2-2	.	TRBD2	CASSLFSLAGAGATGELFF	TGTGCTAGCAGCTTATTCTCGCTAGCGGGAGCAGGTGCCACCGGGGAGCTGTTTTTT
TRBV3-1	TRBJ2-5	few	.	CASSQERGGRGLETQYF	TGTGCCAGCAGCCAAGAAAGGGGCGGGCGAGGTTTGGAGACCCAGTACTTC
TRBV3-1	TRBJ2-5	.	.	CASSRMSSTETQYF	TGTGCCAGCAGCCGGATGAGCAGTACAGAGACCCAGTACTTC
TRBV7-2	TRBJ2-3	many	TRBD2	CASSLGLADGDTQYF	TGTGCCAGCAGCTTAGGGCTAGCGGACGGGGATACGCAGTATTTT
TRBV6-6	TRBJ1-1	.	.	CASSYWTDVNEAFF	TGTGCCAGCAGTTACTGGACAGATGTAAATGAAGCTTTCTTT
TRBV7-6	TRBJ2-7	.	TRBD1	CASSSAQGAYEQYF	TGTGCCAGCAGCTCCGCGCAGGGGGCTTACGAGCAGTACTTC
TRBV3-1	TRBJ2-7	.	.	CASSSTPLGEQYF	TGTGCCAGCAGCTCAACCCCACTAGGCGAGCAGTACTTC
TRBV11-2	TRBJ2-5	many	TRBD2	CASSSRTSGSHFETQYF	TGTGCCAGCAGCTCTAGGACTAGCGGGAGTCATTTTGAGACCCAGTACTTC
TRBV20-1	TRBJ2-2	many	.	CSASSVTGELFF	TGCAGTGCTAGCAGCGTAACCGGGGAGCTGTTTTTT
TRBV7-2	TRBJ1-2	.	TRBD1	CASSFFSPETGDGYTF	TGTGCCAGCAGCTTTTTTAGCCCCGAGACAGGGGATGGCTACACCTTC
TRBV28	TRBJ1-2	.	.	CAGSLSGGDYGYTF	TGTGCCGGCAGTTTATCCGGGGGGGACTATGGCTACACCTTC
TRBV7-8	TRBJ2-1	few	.	CASSSAAWLDEQFF	TGTGCCAGCAGTTCGGCCGCGTGGCTCGATGAGCAGTTCTTC
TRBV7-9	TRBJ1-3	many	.	CASRSTGEFRNTIYF	TGTGCCAGCCGGTCGACAGGAGAGTTCCGAAACACCATATATTTT